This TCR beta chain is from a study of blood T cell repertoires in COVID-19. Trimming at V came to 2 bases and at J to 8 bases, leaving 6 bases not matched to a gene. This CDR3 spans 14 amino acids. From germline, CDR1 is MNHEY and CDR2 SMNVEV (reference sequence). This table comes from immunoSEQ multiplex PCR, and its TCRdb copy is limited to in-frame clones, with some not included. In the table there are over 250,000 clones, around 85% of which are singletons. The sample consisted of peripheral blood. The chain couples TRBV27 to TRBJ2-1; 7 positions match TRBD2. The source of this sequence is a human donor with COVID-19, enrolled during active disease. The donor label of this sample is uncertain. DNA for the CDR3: TGTGCCAGCAGTTTAATTGGGGAGGGATATGAGCAGTTCTTC. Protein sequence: CASSLIGEGYEQFF.